This T cell receptor beta chain was sequenced for a study of blood T cell repertoires in COVID-19. Study background: From the United States, Italy and Spain came samples of acute and convalescent COVID-19.

Original handling: The assay estimated nucleated cells by amplifying reference gene primers. This table comes from immunoSEQ multiplex PCR, and its TCRdb copy is limited to in-frame clones, with some not included. V and J calls and clone size are as listed in that table; D and trimming were resolved from the DNA. The table lists 300,000 to 400,000 clones, 65% to 90% of them singletons. Recruitment covered about two dozen US areas and drew participants whose ages spanned roughly 18 to 90 years. Clinical history as reported by participants underpinned cohort assignment. The V gene's germline CDR1 is SGHTA and CDR2 FQGNSA. V was cut by 6 bases and J by 4 bases, with 12 bases left in between. The CDR3 is 13 residues long.

The sequence was collected from a middle-aged woman with acute COVID-19. The sequenced sample was PBMCs or T cells enriched from blood (not recorded which). V usage is TRBV7-2 and J usage is TRBJ1-1; possibly TRBD1 for D (6 bases). The DNA for the CDR3 is TGTGCCAGCAGACCGGACAGCCGCACTGAAGCTTTCTTT. Translation gives CASRPDSRTEAFF.